This T cell receptor (beta chain) was observed in a study of T cells in Graves' hyperthyroidism and ophthalmopathy. Germline V CDR1 and CDR2: SEHNR, FQNEAQ (reference sequence). This CDR3 region has 16 residues. V lost 4 bases, J lost 0 bases, and 8 bases stayed unmatched. This clonotype was counted between two and nine times. TCR beta CDR3 regions were amplified from RNA transcripts. HTBI primers were employed in a first-round RT-PCR of the TCR CDR3. TCRdb passed the multiplex PCR reads through MiXCR, listing each CDR3 protein once. Of 490,000 or so distinct CDR3 sequences detected, 22% appear once; the ten largest clones hold under 55%.

The sample comprised blood. The chain has TRBV7-9 and TRBJ1-1, with 7 nucleotides matching TRBD1. This TCR derives from a woman in her seventies with Graves' ophthalmopathy. This CDR3 is CASSSPSTGLNTEAFF. The CDR3 coding sequence is TGTGCCAGCAGCTCCCCCTCGACAGGGTTGAACACTGAAGCTTTCTTT.